This T cell receptor (beta chain) was found in a study of tumor-infiltrating lymphocytes in primary liver carcinoma. Co-extraction of RNA and DNA was performed on about 18-30 mg of unsorted bulk tissue. Starting from 500 ng of total RNA, TCR beta cDNA was produced with a primer in the constant region. Modified slightly, ARM-PCR produced TCR beta libraries over three nested multiplex PCR rounds. Each of the first two PCR rounds ran approximately 9 cycles with TRBV1-TRBV30 forward and C-beta reverse primers. In TCRdb, the multiplex PCR reads were re-called with MiXCR into one record per CDR3 protein. The sample has 99,000 or so distinct CDR3 sequences; approximately 68% are singletons. Concerning this clonotype: The junction and the germline gene differ at one end; a read error may be behind it.

CDR1 MNHEY and CDR2 SVGAGI come from the germline V gene. CDR3 size: 13 residues. This clonotype was obtained from a woman aged 55-69 years with primary liver carcinoma and hepatitis B virus infection. What was sequenced was liver tumor tissue from sampling region 5. The sample's subset: tumor region T5, tumor centre. The J gene is TRBJ2-1, the V gene TRBV6-5, with 11 bases lining up with TRBD2. As DNA, the CDR3 is TGTGCCAGCAGGCTAGCGGGAGGCAACGTGCAGTCCTTC. Its translation is CASRLAGGNVQSF.